The T cell receptor (beta chain) under discussion was sequenced for a study of blood T cell repertoires in COVID-19 (dated by TCRdb to 2019 to 2021). Turning to the overall study: Collaborator samples came from the United States, Italy and Spain and covered acute and convalescent phases of COVID-19. The prospective study material was composed of cDNA or gDNA derived from T cells, B-cell-depleted T cells, or PBMCs. Deeply sampled blood TCRbeta repertoires from subjects exposed to, actively infected with, or recovered from COVID-19 were included in the dataset. The repertoires were released in a freely available public database meant as a resource for research on the immune response to SARS-CoV-2. The samples were drawn from two sources: the first 160 participants of the ongoing ImmuneRACE study, and 1,254 subjects contributed by 6 global collaborators. The sample metadata nearly always contained a de-identified subject ID, COVID-19 status, age in years and sex. Where HLA class I and class II types were available, the types were taken from metadata supplied by the sample provider, not from assay-based typing. Broad study findings and their caveats: The amount of clinical and demographic metadata varied by source and participant and was provided uncurated.

Whole blood was collected in K2EDTA tubes by collaborating institutions according to the institutions' own protocols. For TCRbeta analysis, collaborator samples were shipped as frozen whole blood, as isolated PBMCs, or as DNA extracted from either sample type. Trimming accounts for 6 bases at V and 8 bases at J, while the number of junction bases matched to no gene is 7. The CDR3 has 13 amino acids, counting the end cysteine and phenylalanine. Only the CDR3 region is kept as DNA, spanning 39 bases read in frame from base 1. CDR1 and CDR2 are read off the germline V gene as MGHRA and YSYEKL. With regard to this clone: The target of this receptor is not known. The input lacks base qualities; no much larger clone sits a single base away.

TCRbeta CDR3 regions were amplified from genomic DNA by means of the immunoSEQ Assay, a bias-controlled multiplex PCR. From the authors' description of their analysis: Within the assay, amplification of reference gene primers was used to estimate how many nucleated cells each sample contained. To quantify the absolute abundance of each unique TCRbeta CDR3 rearrangement, sequence reads were collapsed and filtered. For each sample, productive Simpson clonality was calculated as the square root of Simpson's diversity index across productive rearrangements. TCRdb limited this immuneACCESS table to in-frame rearrangements with V and J called. A share of clones is missing; checked studies link under half to unresolved V genes, and the rest is unexplained. For V, J and clone size, that table is used; D and trimming come from the DNA. The sample contains some 44,000 clones, roughly 87% of them found a single time. The ten top clones hold approximately 15% of the sample.

The chain links TRBV4-1 with TRBJ2-1; the junction holds 7 bases that match TRBD2. This receptor was identified in a man aged 55 to 69 with active COVID-19. The sample comprised peripheral blood. The encoded CDR3 is CASSHLGGHEQFF. The nucleotide sequence is TGCGCCAGCAGTCACTTGGGAGGGCATGAGCAGTTCTTC.